Sequencing of this T cell receptor beta chain was carried out in a study of T-cell reconstitution after alpha-beta-depleted transplantation in children. V gave up 5 bases and J gave up 4 bases, with 15 bases separating them. The CDR3 is 14 amino acids. The germline V gene encodes CDR1 DFQATT and CDR2 SNEGSKA (reference sequence). General study points: Certain patients had high TCRbeta diversity at day 60, and it came from recipient T cells and thymic progenitors that survived. Diversity and T-cell counts at one year after transplant derived mostly from new T cells. Reportedly, only several hundred clones from non-depleted graft cells drove alpha-beta T-cell counts at about two months.

Many counts were recorded for this clonotype. The antigen is unknown. For TCRbeta, the library was prepared with unique molecular identifiers. TCRdb re-called the PCR reads with MiXCR, one entry per CDR3 protein. The sample lists approximately 300,000 distinct CDR3 sequences; almost 8% were seen once. This clonotype was obtained from a female patient between 2 and 15 years old who had a stem cell transplant for Fanconi anemia, so the T cells may come from the graft donor. The rearrangement joins TRBV20-1 to TRBJ2-4, with D tentatively TRBD1 or TRBD2 (5 bases each). Sequences were derived from peripheral blood, sampled 360 days after TCRalphabeta/CD19-depleted stem cell transplant. The CDR3 loop reads CSASRGWGKNIQYF. The DNA for the CDR3 is TGCAGTGCTTCGAGGGGTTGGGGAAAAAACATTCAGTACTTC.